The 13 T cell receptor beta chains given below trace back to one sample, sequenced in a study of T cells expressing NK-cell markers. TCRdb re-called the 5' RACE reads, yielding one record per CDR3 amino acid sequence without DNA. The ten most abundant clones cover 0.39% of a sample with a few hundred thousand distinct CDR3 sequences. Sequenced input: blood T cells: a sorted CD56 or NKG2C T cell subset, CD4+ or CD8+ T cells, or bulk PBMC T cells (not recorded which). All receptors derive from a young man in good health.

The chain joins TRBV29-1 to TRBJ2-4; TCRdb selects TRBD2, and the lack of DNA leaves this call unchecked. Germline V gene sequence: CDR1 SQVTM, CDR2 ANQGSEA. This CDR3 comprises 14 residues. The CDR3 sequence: CSVTGLEAKNIQYF.

Here the CDR3 reads CASSLMAGGLYTEAFF. The V call is TRBV27, the J call TRBJ1-1. The CDR3 covers 16 residues. From germline, CDR1 is MNHEY and CDR2 SMNVEV (reference sequence).

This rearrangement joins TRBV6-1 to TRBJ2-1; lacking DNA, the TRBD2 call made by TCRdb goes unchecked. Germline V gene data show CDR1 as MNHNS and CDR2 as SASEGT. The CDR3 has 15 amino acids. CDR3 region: CASSGTSGRFHEQFF.

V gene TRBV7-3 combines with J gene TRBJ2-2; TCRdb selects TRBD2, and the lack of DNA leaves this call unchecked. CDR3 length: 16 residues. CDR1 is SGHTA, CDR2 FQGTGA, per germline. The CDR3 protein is CASSLKTSGNTGELFF.

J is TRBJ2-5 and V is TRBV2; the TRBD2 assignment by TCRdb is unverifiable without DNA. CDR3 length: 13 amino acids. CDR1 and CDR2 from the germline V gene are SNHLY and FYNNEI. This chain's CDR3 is CASRRDLQETQYF.

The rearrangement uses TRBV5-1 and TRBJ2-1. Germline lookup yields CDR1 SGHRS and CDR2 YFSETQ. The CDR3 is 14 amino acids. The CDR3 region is CASSLGSGLDEQFF.

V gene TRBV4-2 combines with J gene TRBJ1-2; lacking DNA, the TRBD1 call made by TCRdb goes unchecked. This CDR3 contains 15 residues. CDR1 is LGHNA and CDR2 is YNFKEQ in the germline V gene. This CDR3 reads CASSNSGGAPHGYTF.

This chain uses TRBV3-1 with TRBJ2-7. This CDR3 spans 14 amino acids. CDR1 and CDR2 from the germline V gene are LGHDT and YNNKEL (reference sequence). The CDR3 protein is CASSLRGGPTEQYF.

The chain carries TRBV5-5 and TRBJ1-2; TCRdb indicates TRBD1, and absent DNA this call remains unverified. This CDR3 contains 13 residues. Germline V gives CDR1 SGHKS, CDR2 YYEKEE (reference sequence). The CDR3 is CASSLVSGGGYTF.

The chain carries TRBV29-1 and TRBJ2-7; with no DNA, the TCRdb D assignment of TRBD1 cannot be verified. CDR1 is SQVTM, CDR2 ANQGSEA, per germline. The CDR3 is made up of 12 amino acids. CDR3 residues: CSAQGPTYEQYF.

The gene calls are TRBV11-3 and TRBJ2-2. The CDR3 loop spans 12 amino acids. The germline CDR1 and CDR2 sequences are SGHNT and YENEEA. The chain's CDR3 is CASSHNTGELFF. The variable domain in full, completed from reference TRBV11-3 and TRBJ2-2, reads EAGVVQSPRYKIIEKKQPVAFWCNPISGHNTLYWYLQNLGQGPELLIRYENEEAVDDSQLPKDRFSAERLKGVDSTLKIQPAELGDSAVYLCASSHNTGELFFGEGSRLTVL.

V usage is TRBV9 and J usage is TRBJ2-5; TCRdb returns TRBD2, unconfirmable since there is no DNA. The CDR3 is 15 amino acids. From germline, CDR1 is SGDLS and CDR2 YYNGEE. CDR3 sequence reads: CASSPGLAGAETQYF.

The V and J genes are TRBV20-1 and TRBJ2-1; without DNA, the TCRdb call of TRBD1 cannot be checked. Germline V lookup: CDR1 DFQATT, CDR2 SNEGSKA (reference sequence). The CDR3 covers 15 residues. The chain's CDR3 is CSARRDVISYNEQFF.